This T cell receptor beta chain was documented in a study of shared clonotypes between healthy human individuals. Profiled with immunoSEQ multiplex PCR; TCRdb holds only in-frame clones, not every one. The sample consists of fewer than 1.8 million clones, 97% to 99% of them appearing once. The V segment lost 6 bases and the J segment 4 bases; nucleotides outside the gene matches: 9. CDR1 is MNHEY and CDR2 is SMNVEV in the germline V gene (reference sequence). This CDR3 region has 16 residues. This chain uses TRBV27 with TRBJ2-5, with 12 nucleotides matching TRBD2. The sequenced sample was naive CD4+ T cells sorted from blood. The subset: CD45RA+ positively selected. The clonotype was recovered from a man aged 25 to 40 in good health. CDR3 loop: CASRSSTSGSPETQYF. CDR3 coding DNA: TGTGCCAGCAGATCCTCGACTAGCGGGAGCCCAGAGACCCAGTACTTC.